Each of the 23 T cell receptor beta chains below was sequenced from the same sample in a study of shared clonotypes between healthy human individuals. Profiled with immunoSEQ multiplex PCR; TCRdb holds only in-frame clones, not every one. This sample yields 1.5 million to 2.5 million clones, of which about 95% are seen a single time; approximately 1% belongs to the top ten. Cells designated naive CD8 were CD45RO-negative and were positively selected for CCR7, with terminally differentiated effector memory CD45RA+ cells excluded. The source material was naive CD8+ T cells sorted from blood. Every receptor here comes from a man between 18 and 29 years old in good health.

The rearrangement links TRBV19 to TRBJ2-7; TRBD1 agrees at 9 bases. With V trimmed by 5 bases and J by 5 bases, 4 bases remained unmatched. Germline V gives CDR1 LNHDA, CDR2 SQIVND (reference sequence). This CDR3 is built from 13 residues. The CDR3 is CASSVTGGNEQYF. CDR3 DNA sequence: TGTGCCAGTAGTGTCACAGGGGGCAACGAGCAGTACTTC.

This clone was seen only once. The rearrangement joins TRBV11-2 to TRBJ2-1, with TRBD2 as a possible D gene (6 bases). Germline V CDR1 and CDR2: SGHAT, FQNNGV. This CDR3 has 15 amino acids. The ends were cut back, 1 base at V and 3 bases at J, with 10 bases in the middle. CDR3 protein: CASSLGVSGYNEQFF. In DNA form, the CDR3 reads TGTGCCAGCAGCTTAGGGGTTAGCGGCTACAATGAGCAGTTCTTC.

The rearrangement joins TRBV28 to TRBJ2-7, with TRBD1 as a possible D gene (6 bases). There are 15 residues in the CDR3. V gave up 3 bases and J gave up 3 bases, with 15 bases separating them. Germline assignment: CDR1 MDHEN and CDR2 SYDVKM. In nucleotides, the CDR3 is TGTGCCAGCAGTTTCAAACAGGGATTCGACTACGAGCAGTACTTC. It yields the protein CASSFKQGFDYEQYF.

V usage is TRBV7-9 and J usage is TRBJ2-7; possibly TRBD2 for D (5 bases). Deletions cut 5 bases from V and 2 bases from J, with 13 bases between. Per the germline V gene, CDR1 is SEHNR and CDR2 is FQNEAQ (reference sequence). The CDR3 is 14 amino acids. As DNA, the CDR3 is TGTGCCAGCAGCCAGACCGGGGTTACCTACGAGCAGTACTTC. It codes for CASSQTGVTYEQYF.

In nucleotides, the CDR3 is TGTGCCAGCAGTGAAGCATTTGGGACTAGCGGGGGGTATGAGCAGTACTTC. It codes for CASSEAFGTSGGYEQYF. The chain recombines TRBV2 with TRBJ2-7; 15 bases fit TRBD2. Unmatched junction bases numbered 7, after V lost 0 bases and J lost 7 bases. Per the germline V gene, CDR1 is SNHLY and CDR2 is FYNNEI. There are 17 residues in the CDR3.

The chain recombines TRBV19 with TRBJ1-1; D ambiguous. V shed 0 bases and J shed 6 bases, with 11 bases lying between them. Per the germline V gene, CDR1 is LNHDA and CDR2 is SQIVND (reference sequence). The CDR3 runs to 14 residues. CDR3 region: CASSIEVRGSEAFF. The CDR3 region has the DNA TGTGCCAGTAGTATAGAGGTCCGGGGATCTGAAGCTTTCTTT. The full variable domain, completed using reference TRBV19 and TRBJ1-1, is DGGITQSPKYLFRKEGQNVTLSCEQNLNHDAMYWYRQDPGQGLRLIYYSQIVNDFQKGDIAEGYSVSREKKESFPLTVTSAQKNPTAFYLCASSIEVRGSEAFFGQGTRLTVV.

This clone was observed a single time. This chain uses TRBV10-1 with TRBJ2-1, with 8 bases that match TRBD1. The CDR3 sequence is 16 residues long. CDR1 is WNHNN and CDR2 is SYGVQD in the germline V gene (reference sequence). J gave up 9 bases and V 5 bases, and 15 bases lay outside the gene matches. The CDR3 DNA sequence: TGCGCCAGCAGTAGGGAGTCAGGGGGCGTCTCCAGTGAGCAGTTCTTC. Protein sequence: CASSRESGGVSSEQFF.

This sequence joins TRBV28 and TRBJ2-5, with 11 positions matching TRBD2. The CDR3 loop spans 15 amino acids. Germline values: CDR1 MDHEN, CDR2 SYDVKM. V shed 5 bases and J 2 bases; nucleotides not matched to a gene: 4. The CDR3 spells CASSQIAGGQETQYF. Written as DNA, the CDR3 is TGTGCCAGCAGTCAGATAGCGGGGGGGCAAGAGACCCAGTACTTC.

This rearrangement joins TRBV5-1 to TRBJ2-7; possibly TRBD2 for D (5 bases). Trimming cost V 1 base and J 2 bases, with 13 bases left between them. Germline V gene data show CDR1 as SGHRS and CDR2 as YFSETQ. The CDR3 is made up of 15 amino acids. Written as DNA, the CDR3 is TGCGCCAGCAGCTTGTCGGGGAGCGATACCTACGAGCAGTACTTC. Its protein product is CASSLSGSDTYEQYF.

The genes are TRBV4-1 and TRBJ1-2, with D unclear. Germline assignment: CDR1 MGHRA and CDR2 YSYEKL. This CDR3 is 16 amino acids long. V was cut by 2 bases and J by 6 bases, with 19 bases left in between. The CDR3 region is CASSQTLQPAVHGYTF. The CDR3 DNA sequence: TGCGCCAGCAGCCAAACCTTACAACCCGCCGTTCATGGCTACACCTTC.

V is TRBV2 and J is TRBJ2-7, with 10 bases that match TRBD2. In germline, CDR1 is SNHLY, CDR2 FYNNEI. CDR3 length: 14 amino acids. With 10 bases clipped from V and 6 bases from J, the junction kept 12 bases outside the gene matches. The CDR3 region is CATLLAGMAFEQYF. CDR3 in DNA: TGTGCCACTCTACTAGCGGGAATGGCTTTCGAGCAGTACTTC.

In the case of this clone: The same CDR3 is also encoded by other DNA sequences in this sample. The rearrangement links TRBV4-1 to TRBJ2-5; D unclear. The germline gives CDR1 MGHRA, CDR2 YSYEKL. CDR3 length: 14 amino acids. V lost 2 bases, J lost 5 bases, and 12 bases lay in between. This chain's CDR3 is CASSQPGLEETQYF. The CDR3 nucleotides are TGCGCCAGCAGCCAACCGGGCCTAGAGGAGACCCAGTACTTC.

The V call is TRBV6-5, the J call TRBJ2-7; either TRBD1 or TRBD2 may fit D (5 bases each). The CDR3 extends over 15 amino acids. The ends were cut back, 1 base at V and 5 bases at J, with 15 bases in the middle. CDR1 is MNHEY and CDR2 is SVGAGI in the germline V gene. The CDR3 DNA is TGTGCCAGCAGTTACTGGGGTGGGGGTTACCACGAGCAGTACTTC. This gives the protein CASSYWGGGYHEQYF.

The chain has TRBV30 and TRBJ2-1, with TRBD2 identical over 10 bases. Germline V gives CDR1 GTSNPN, CDR2 SVGIG (reference sequence). V was clipped by 4 bases and J by 5 bases; unmatched bases: 5. The CDR3 runs to 14 residues. CDR3 in DNA: TGTGCCTGGAATCCAGCGGGGGGGCACAATGAGCAGTTCTTC. It translates to CAWNPAGGHNEQFF.

The rearrangement joins TRBV5-6 to TRBJ1-5; D may be TRBD1 (6 bases). The V end was cut by 4 bases, the J end by 5 bases, with 13 bases between. CDR3 length: 14 amino acids. Germline lookup yields CDR1 SGHDT and CDR2 YYEEEE. This CDR3 is CASSGTGLDQPQHF. The CDR3 region has the DNA TGTGCCAGCAGCGGCACAGGGCTTGATCAGCCCCAGCATTTT. Together with reference TRBV5-6 and TRBJ1-5, the CDR3 gives the full variable domain: DAGVTQSPTHLIKTRGQQVTLRCSPKSGHDTVSWYQQALGQGPQFIFQYYEEEERQRGNFPDRFSGHQFPNYSSELNVNALLLGDSALYLCASSGTGLDQPQHFGDGTRLSIL.

Concerning this clone: Other DNA sequences in the sample encode the same CDR3. This sequence joins TRBV9 and TRBJ2-7, with TRBD1 identical over 10 bases. The germline CDR1 and CDR2 sequences are SGDLS and YYNGEE. The ends lost 3 bases at V and 3 bases at J; junction bases unmatched: 3. The CDR3 is 14 amino acids. The CDR3 sequence: CASSAGTGVYEQYF. In nucleotides, the CDR3 is TGTGCCAGCAGCGCCGGGACAGGGGTCTACGAGCAGTACTTC.

The genes are TRBV6-4 and TRBJ2-1, with 8 nucleotides matching TRBD2. The V segment lost 3 bases and the J segment 0 bases; nucleotides outside the gene matches: 4. The V gene's germline CDR1 is MRHNA and CDR2 SNTAGT. CDR3 length equals 16 residues. CDR3 sequence reads: CASSETGGISYNEQFF. The CDR3 DNA reads as TGTGCCAGCAGTGAGACGGGAGGGATCTCCTACAATGAGCAGTTCTTC.

The chain is built from TRBV27 and TRBJ1-2; tentatively, D is TRBD1 (6 bases). The CDR3 consists of 19 residues. Trimming pared 6 bases from V and 3 bases from J, leaving 29 bases between. Germline loops: CDR1 MNHEY, CDR2 SMNVEV (reference sequence). CDR3 sequence reads: CASSNKSRDLTGFDYGYTF. As DNA, the CDR3 is TGTGCCAGCAGCAACAAATCGCGGGACCTTACAGGGTTCGACTATGGCTACACCTTC.

Comment on this clone: The sample has other DNA sequences that encode this CDR3 too. This chain joins TRBV27 and TRBJ1-6; TRBD1 matches 9 bases. V trimming: 2 bases; J trimming: 1 base; junction bases outside the gene matches: 3. CDR1 is MNHEY, CDR2 SMNVEV, per germline (reference sequence). The CDR3 has 17 amino acids. CDR3 sequence (DNA): TGTGCCAGCAGTTTACGACAGGGGGAGTCCTATAATTCACCCCTCCACTTT. As protein: CASSLRQGESYNSPLHF.

The V call is TRBV9, the J call TRBJ2-3; D remains ambiguous. The CDR3 extends over 14 amino acids. V was cut by 0 bases and J by 4 bases, with 9 bases left in between. In germline, CDR1 is SGDLS, CDR2 YYNGEE. CDR3 nucleotides: TGTGCCAGCAGCGTAGGACCGGACGCAGATACGCAGTATTTT. Translated: CASSVGPDADTQYF.

V is TRBV27 and J is TRBJ1-2, with TRBD1 matching over 7 bases. V shed 6 bases, J shed 0 bases, and the junction held 10 bases outside the gene matches. Germline assignment: CDR1 MNHEY and CDR2 SMNVEV (reference sequence). This CDR3 contains 16 residues. The CDR3: CASRTRDRGANYGYTF. CDR3 DNA: TGTGCCAGCAGGACCCGGGACAGAGGAGCTAACTATGGCTACACCTTC.

The chain links TRBV27 to TRBJ2-1; D uncertain. Deletions cut 3 bases from V and 5 bases from J, with 11 bases between. This CDR3 contains 14 residues. The germline gives CDR1 MNHEY, CDR2 SMNVEV (reference sequence). CDR3 in amino acids: CASSFYGLDNEQFF. CDR3 DNA sequence: TGTGCCAGCAGTTTCTATGGGTTGGACAATGAGCAGTTCTTC.

The chain couples TRBV28 to TRBJ1-2, with D hard to call. The CDR3 length is 14 residues. CDR1 and CDR2 from the germline V gene are MDHEN and SYDVKM. Trimming left V 5 bases short and J 4 bases short, with 14 bases between. As DNA, the CDR3 is TGTGCCAGCAGTCTACGGTCTGGGCTCTATGGCTACACCTTC. Amino acid sequence: CASSLRSGLYGYTF.